The 9 T cell receptor beta chains listed next were all sequenced from one sample in a study of PD-L1 blockade in urothelial cancer. Sequencing used immunoSEQ multiplex PCR; TCRdb keeps in-frame clones, though not all of them. This sample has tens of thousands of clones, with roughly 82% found just once. Sample time point: pretreatment peripheral blood. The source was PBMCs, collected around atezolizumab (anti-PD-L1) treatment. All receptors derive from a man aged 50-60 years with urothelial cancer.

In its sample, this clone was seen once. The rearrangement joins TRBV4-1 to TRBJ1-3, with D unclear. Deletions cut 0 bases from V and 9 bases from J, with 15 bases between. The CDR3 totals 15 residues. Per germline, CDR1 MGHRA and CDR2 YSYEKL. CDR3 DNA sequence: TGCGCCAGCAGCCAAGATGACTTTTCACTACGCACCATATATTTT. Its translation is CASSQDDFSLRTIYF.

J is TRBJ2-1 and V is TRBV7-3; D unclear. Trimming removed 4 bases at V and 8 bases at J, with 12 bases between. Germline-derived CDR1 and CDR2 are SGHTA and FQGTGA. The CDR3 length is 13 residues. In DNA form, the CDR3 reads TGTGCCAGCAGCTCTCCCTCGGGTGATGAGCAGTTCTTC. It codes for CASSSPSGDEQFF.

The chain couples TRBV18 to TRBJ1-1, with D perhaps matching TRBD1 (6 bases). The CDR3 loop spans 13 amino acids. V was clipped by 3 bases and J by 1 base, with 6 bases between them. Germline-derived CDR1 and CDR2 are KGHSH and LQKENI. DNA for the CDR3: TGTGCCAGCTCACCGGGACAGAACACTGAAGCTTTCTTT. It translates to CASSPGQNTEAFF.

V gene TRBV7-2 combines with J gene TRBJ1-3; D gene unclear. Germline V lookup: CDR1 SGHTA, CDR2 FQGNSA. V was cut by 5 bases and J by 4 bases, with 9 bases left in between. The CDR3 consists of 13 residues. CDR3 region: CASSERWGNTIYF. DNA for the CDR3: TGTGCCAGCAGCGAGCGCTGGGGAAACACCATATATTTT.

The rearrangement links TRBV4-1 to TRBJ1-1; 10 positions agree with TRBD1. Trimming removed 6 bases from V and 4 bases from J; junction bases left unmatched: 5. CDR3 size: 14 residues. CDR1 and CDR2 (germline): MGHRA, YSYEKL. CDR3 region: CASRQTGGGTEAFF. CDR3 sequence (DNA): TGCGCCAGCAGGCAGACAGGGGGCGGCACTGAAGCTTTCTTT.

This chain links TRBV10-2 with TRBJ2-1; 9 bases fit TRBD1. From germline, CDR1 is WSHSY and CDR2 SAAADI. The CDR3 loop spans 13 amino acids. After removal of 5 bases from V and 8 bases from J, the junction contained 4 bases not matched to a gene. The CDR3 nucleotides are TGCGCCAGCAGTCGGGACAGGGCTTATGAGCAGTTCTTC. Protein: CASSRDRAYEQFF.

The rearrangement uses TRBV9 and TRBJ1-1; 10 nucleotides match TRBD1. The V segment lost 1 base and the J segment 0 bases; nucleotides outside the gene matches: 3. Germline V gene sequence: CDR1 SGDLS, CDR2 YYNGEE. The CDR3 runs to 16 residues. CDR3 sequence: CASSVWDRGLNTEAFF. The CDR3 DNA reads as TGTGCCAGCAGCGTATGGGACAGGGGATTGAACACTGAAGCTTTCTTT.

V usage is TRBV9 and J usage is TRBJ2-5; 9 bases agree with TRBD2. CDR3 length: 18 amino acids. Trimming took 0 bases from V and 2 from J; bases not matched to a gene: 11. Germline CDR1 SGDLS, CDR2 YYNGEE. CDR3 amino acids: CASSVADALAGYQETQYF. For the CDR3, the DNA is TGTGCCAGCAGCGTAGCTGACGCGCTAGCGGGGTATCAAGAGACCCAGTACTTC.

The chain joins TRBV5-1 to TRBJ2-3; 9 bases are shared with TRBD1. With 3 bases clipped from V and 1 base from J, the junction kept 3 bases outside the gene matches. CDR3 length: 15 residues. Germline lookup yields CDR1 SGHRS and CDR2 YFSETQ. CDR3 loop: CASSSRDRGTDTQYF. The CDR3 coding sequence is TGCGCCAGCAGCTCCCGGGACAGGGGCACAGATACGCAGTATTTT. The full variable domain, rest sourced from reference TRBV5-1 and TRBJ2-3, is KAGVTQTPRYLIKTRGQQVTLSCSPISGHRSVSWYQQTPGQGLQFLFEYFSETQRNKGNFPGRFSGRQFSNSRSEMNVSTLELGDSALYLCASSSRDRGTDTQYFGPGTRLTVL.